The sequence of this T cell receptor beta chain was determined in a study of OX40 agonist ivuxolimab in advanced cancers. Study-wide points: The CD4+ and CD8+ T cells in the blood had expanded clonally by week 6 at 0.1 to 3.0 mg/kg. Some patients without response likewise showed low normalized clonal expansion.

The V gene lost 1 base and the J gene lost 0 bases, with 13 bases spanning the gap. This CDR3 spans 17 amino acids. Germline-derived CDR1 and CDR2 are LNHDA and SQIVND (reference sequence). Comments on this clone: Its target is not known.

Repertoires were generated with immunoSEQ multiplex PCR, while TCRdb's copy carries only in-frame clones and drops some. In the table there are around 70,000 clones, around 83% of which are singletons. The J gene is TRBJ2-1, the V gene TRBV19; the D call may be TRBD1 or TRBD2 (5 bases each). This TCR came from an adult with an advanced solid tumor such as melanoma, head and neck, liver or kidney cancer. The sample was CD4+ or CD8+ T cells sorted from blood, taken in a trial of the OX40 agonist ivuxolimab. The CDR3 region has the DNA TGTGCCAGTAGTATAGGCCTGGGACGGAGCTCCTACAATGAGCAGTTCTTC. Translated: CASSIGLGRSSYNEQFF.